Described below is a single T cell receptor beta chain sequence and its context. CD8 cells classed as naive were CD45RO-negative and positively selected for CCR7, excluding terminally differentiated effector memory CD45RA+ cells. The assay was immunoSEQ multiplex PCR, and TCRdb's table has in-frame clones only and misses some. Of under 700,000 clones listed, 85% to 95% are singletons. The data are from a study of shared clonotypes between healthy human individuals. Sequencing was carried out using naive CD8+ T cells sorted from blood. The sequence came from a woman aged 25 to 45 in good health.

The CDR3 region has the DNA TGTGCCAGCAGCCTTAATAGCGGGAGAAGCACAGATACGCAGTATTTT. Amino acids: CASSLNSGRSTDTQYF. This sequence joins TRBV28 and TRBJ2-3; TRBD2 aligns across 9 bases. Trimming took 6 bases from V and 0 from J; bases not matched to a gene: 7. The length of the CDR3 is 16 residues. In germline, CDR1 is MDHEN, CDR2 SYDVKM.